This entry describes one T cell receptor beta chain. This sample was included in a study of T cells in Graves' hyperthyroidism and ophthalmopathy. Using RNA transcripts as the source, TCR beta CDR3 regions were amplified. RT-PCR in the first round (using the HTBI primer set) targeted the TCR CDR3. TCRdb re-called the multiplex PCR reads through MiXCR, storing one row per CDR3 protein. The sample contains roughly 570,000 distinct CDR3 sequences, approximately 44% of which appear only once. This CDR3 spans 14 amino acids. Germline V gives CDR1 SNHLY, CDR2 FYNNEI. The chain links TRBV2 to TRBJ2-7; the D gene is possibly TRBD2 (6 bases). Near its end, the DNA agrees better with TRBJ2-1, so the J call may be wrong. This receptor was taken from a woman in her late teens or twenties with Graves' hyperthyroidism. Sequencing used peripheral blood or thyroid tissue (not recorded which). CDR3 protein: CATQALASSNEQFF. Written as DNA, the CDR3 is TGTGCCACCCAAGCACTAGCCAGCTCGAATGAGCAGTTCTTC.